This TCR beta chain was sequenced in a study of metastatic and nonmetastatic thyroid tumors. The germline gives CDR1 SGHTA, CDR2 FQGNSA. The germline V and J ends were trimmed by 5 bases and 11 bases, with 12 bases remaining between them. This CDR3 is built from 11 residues. Nobody among the patients had been given any treatment before thyroid surgery. TCRdb re-analyzed the PCR reads using MiXCR. Of about 22,000 clones in the sample, 21% were seen once. This clone was detected many times. This chain joins TRBV7-2 and TRBJ1-1; D uncertain. Material for sequencing was blood. This TCR came from a male donor with papillary thyroid cancer or a benign thyroid nodule (not recorded which). Some clones in this sample may be carry-over from other donors' samples. Written as DNA, the CDR3 is TGTGCCAGCAGCAACCCCCTGGGGGCTTTCTTT. Amino acid sequence: CASSNPLGAFF.